The 21 T cell receptor beta chains given below trace back to one sample, sequenced in a study of blood T cell repertoires in COVID-19. The method was immunoSEQ multiplex PCR; TCRdb's version includes in-frame clones alone and lacks a portion of them. The table lists about 190,000 clones, approximately 91% of them singletons. Specimen: peripheral blood. Receptor source: a man under 40 with acute or convalescent COVID-19.

V and J are TRBV2 and TRBJ2-2; 9 bases align to TRBD1. Germline V CDR1 and CDR2: SNHLY, FYNNEI. This CDR3 is built from 14 residues. V dropped 9 bases and J dropped 4; count of bases not matched to a gene: 6. The CDR3 reads CASAGTGFTGELFF. CDR3 coding DNA: TGTGCCAGTGCCGGGACAGGGTTCACCGGGGAGCTGTTTTTT.

The chain links TRBV29-1 to TRBJ2-1, with 8 nucleotides matching TRBD2. The CDR3 contains 15 residues. Germline V gives CDR1 SQVTM, CDR2 ANQGSEA. The junction had 5 bases not matched to a gene; V was cut back by 4 bases and J by 0 bases. The CDR3 nucleotides are TGCAGCGTTGTAGCGGGAAGGCTCTCCTACAATGAGCAGTTCTTC. Protein: CSVVAGRLSYNEQFF.

The genes are TRBV9 and TRBJ1-6; D not certain. CDR3 length: 12 residues. The germline V gene encodes CDR1 SGDLS and CDR2 YYNGEE. V lost 2 bases, J lost 5 bases, and 2 bases lay in between. DNA of the CDR3: TGTGCCAGCAGCGTCAATAATTCACCCCTCCACTTT. Amino acid sequence: CASSVNNSPLHF. Variable domain in full (rest from reference TRBV9 and TRBJ1-6): DSGVTQTPKHLITATGQRVTLRCSPRSGDLSVYWYQQSLDQGLQFLIQYYNGEERAKGNILERFSAQQFPDLHSELNLSSLELGDSALYFCASSVNNSPLHFGNGTRLTVT.

The V call is TRBV9, the J call TRBJ1-5; TRBD1 matches at 9 bases. With V trimmed by 3 bases and J by 7 bases, 5 bases remained unmatched. The CDR3 runs 14 residues. Germline CDR1 SGDLS, CDR2 YYNGEE. The CDR3 DNA reads as TGTGCCAGCAGCGAACAGGGGGCTAACCAGCCCCAGCATTTT. It encodes CASSEQGANQPQHF.

J is TRBJ1-1 and V is TRBV5-8; D uncertain. Germline-derived CDR1 and CDR2 are SGHTS and YDEGEE. The CDR3 covers 14 residues. V lost 3 bases and J 2 bases, leaving 11 bases between the germline ends. The DNA of the CDR3 is TGTGCCAGCAGCTACGCGGGGTCTAACACTGAAGCTTTCTTT. Translated: CASSYAGSNTEAFF.

CDR3 amino acids: CASSPDSNPYDQETQYF. The CDR3 DNA follows: TGTGCCAGTTCCCCGGACAGCAACCCTTACGATCAAGAGACCCAGTACTTC. V usage is TRBV27 and J usage is TRBJ2-5; a weak D match, TRBD1 (6 bases). Looked up from germline, CDR1 is MNHEY and CDR2 is SMNVEV (reference sequence). This CDR3 has 17 residues. Between the trimmed V and J ends, which lost 9 bases and 2 bases, there was a span of 25 bases.

The J gene is TRBJ2-7, the V gene TRBV28, with a possible D match to TRBD1 (5 bases). The CDR3 extends over 14 amino acids. CDR1 MDHEN and CDR2 SYDVKM come from the germline V gene. Trimming shortened V by 4 bases and J by 5 bases, and 15 bases separated the two germline ends. This CDR3 reads CASSWQGSGNEQYF. The DNA for the CDR3 is TGTGCCAGCAGTTGGCAGGGTAGTGGGAACGAGCAGTACTTC.

This clone was counted between two and nine times. The V gene is TRBV10-3, the J gene TRBJ1-1, with unresolved D. Germline CDR1 reads ENHRY; CDR2 reads SYGVKD. This CDR3 has 11 residues. V dropped 10 bases and J dropped 3 bases, with 9 bases sitting between them. The CDR3 DNA follows: TGTGCCACTAGGGAGGACACTGAAGCTTTCTTT. Translating gives CATREDTEAFF.

This chain connects TRBV5-1 to TRBJ2-7; perhaps TRBD1 as D (5 bases). From germline, CDR1 is SGHRS and CDR2 YFSETQ. The V gene lost 2 bases and the J gene lost 2 bases, with 17 bases spanning the gap. The CDR3 totals 16 residues. The CDR3 loop reads CASSFEGAPIPYEQYF. The DNA of the CDR3 is TGCGCCAGCAGCTTTGAAGGGGCTCCCATTCCCTACGAGCAGTACTTC.

The V gene is TRBV7-9, the J gene TRBJ2-5, with D perhaps matching TRBD1 (6 bases). CDR3 length: 15 residues. The V end lost 2 bases, the J end lost 1 base, and 11 bases lay between the germline ends. Per germline, CDR1 SEHNR and CDR2 FQNEAQ (reference sequence). As DNA, the CDR3 is TGTGCCAGCAGCTTACAAGCCAGGGGCCAAGAGACCCAGTACTTC. It specifies CASSLQARGQETQYF.

This clone appeared a few times. V and J are TRBV3-1 (or the pseudogene TRBV3-2) and TRBJ1-6; D is uncertain. The CDR3 runs to 14 residues. With 2 bases removed from V and 8 bases from J, the gap between germline ends came to 10 bases. Germline V gives CDR1 LGHDT, CDR2 YNNKEL (reference sequence). CDR3 nucleotide sequence: TGTGCCAGCAGCCAATGGGCAGACGATTCACCCCTCCACTTT. The encoded protein is CASSQWADDSPLHF.

The rearrangement joins TRBV19 to TRBJ2-7, with a possible D match to TRBD1 (6 bases). The V and J ends lost 4 bases and 6 bases respectively, with 10 bases between them. Per germline, CDR1 LNHDA and CDR2 SQIVND (reference sequence). The CDR3 totals 12 residues. The CDR3 DNA follows: TGTGCCAGTAGTACACAGGGTCGCGAGCAGTACTTC. This codes for CASSTQGREQYF.

In its sample, this clone was seen a few times. The V and J genes are TRBV5-4 and TRBJ1-2, with 7 nucleotides matching TRBD1. CDR3 length: 13 residues. The V segment lost 0 bases and the J segment 7 bases; nucleotides outside the gene matches: 3. The germline V gene has CDR1 SGHNT and CDR2 YYREEE (reference sequence). The chain's CDR3 is CASSLEGARGYTF. In nucleotides, the CDR3 is TGTGCCAGCAGCTTGGAGGGGGCGCGTGGCTACACCTTC.

This clone appeared once. The V call is TRBV11-2, the J call TRBJ2-1; 7 bases align to TRBD2. The CDR3 is 17 amino acids. CDR1 is SGHAT and CDR2 is FQNNGV in the germline V gene. V dropped 5 bases and J dropped 0; count of bases not matched to a gene: 10. CDR3 nucleotide sequence: TGTGCCAGCAGCCTCCGCGGAGCGGGAAGCTCCTACAATGAGCAGTTCTTC. This gives the protein CASSLRGAGSSYNEQFF. The whole variable domain, remainder taken from reference TRBV11-2 and TRBJ2-1, is EAGVAQSPRYKIIEKRQSVAFWCNPISGHATLYWYQQILGQGPKLLIQFQNNGVVDDSQLPKDRFSAERLKGVDSTLKIQPAKLEDSAVYLCASSLRGAGSSYNEQFFGPGTRLTVL.

V and J are TRBV19 and TRBJ1-5, with 7 bases matching TRBD1. This CDR3 comprises 14 residues. Per germline, CDR1 LNHDA and CDR2 SQIVND (reference sequence). Trimming removed 6 bases from V and 4 bases from J; junction bases left unmatched: 6. In DNA form, the CDR3 reads TGTGCCAGTAGGGCAGGGGGTTGGAATCAGCCCCAGCATTTT. Encoded protein: CASRAGGWNQPQHF.

This chain connects TRBV6-5 to TRBJ1-1; 7 nucleotides line up with TRBD1. The V segment lost 0 bases and the J segment 0 bases; nucleotides outside the gene matches: 1. Germline loops: CDR1 MNHEY, CDR2 SVGAGI. The CDR3 has 15 residues. The CDR3 DNA reads as TGTGCCAGCAGTTACTCGACAGGGATGAACACTGAAGCTTTCTTT. Its translation is CASSYSTGMNTEAFF.

The J gene is TRBJ2-7, the V gene TRBV24-1; TRBD2 aligns across 12 bases. CDR1 is KGHDR and CDR2 is SFDVKD in the germline V gene. J was trimmed by 5 bases and V by 2 bases; bases with no gene match: 6. There are 16 residues in the CDR3. The CDR3, as DNA: TGTGCCACCAGTGATTCGGCTAGCGGGAGGGCTAACGAGCAGTACTTC. The encoded protein is CATSDSASGRANEQYF.

The chain has TRBV27 and TRBJ1-1; the D gene is possibly TRBD1 (5 bases). This CDR3 spans 14 amino acids. The ends were cut back, 2 bases at V and 7 bases at J, with 14 bases in the middle. The germline V gene encodes CDR1 MNHEY and CDR2 SMNVEV (reference sequence). DNA of the CDR3: TGTGCCAGCAGTTTAATGGCGGGGCGACATGAAGCTTTCTTT. It encodes CASSLMAGRHEAFF.

This rearrangement joins TRBV19 to TRBJ1-5; tentatively, D is TRBD1 (5 bases). The V end lost 5 bases, the J end lost 7 bases, and 18 bases lay between the germline ends. Germline assignment: CDR1 LNHDA and CDR2 SQIVND (reference sequence). This CDR3 is 15 amino acids long. CDR3 in DNA: TGTGCCAGTAGTCAGGGACTTACCTGGGCACAGCCCCAGCATTTT. Its translation: CASSQGLTWAQPQHF.

This clone was counted once. The chain couples TRBV7-2 to TRBJ1-5; unclear D gene. Trimming left V 1 base short and J 0 bases short, with 10 bases between. The CDR3 runs to 16 residues. Germline V lookup: CDR1 SGHTA, CDR2 FQGNSA. CDR3 region: CASSLVGSYSNQPQHF. CDR3 in DNA: TGTGCCAGCAGCTTAGTGGGTAGCTATAGCAATCAGCCCCAGCATTTT.

The chain carries TRBV12-3 or TRBV12-4 and TRBJ1-1, with D unresolved. This CDR3 is 13 amino acids long. V lost 2 bases and J lost 4, with 8 bases in between. CDR3 protein: CASSLQLGTEAFF. The CDR3 DNA is TGTGCCAGCAGTTTACAGCTAGGCACTGAAGCTTTCTTT.